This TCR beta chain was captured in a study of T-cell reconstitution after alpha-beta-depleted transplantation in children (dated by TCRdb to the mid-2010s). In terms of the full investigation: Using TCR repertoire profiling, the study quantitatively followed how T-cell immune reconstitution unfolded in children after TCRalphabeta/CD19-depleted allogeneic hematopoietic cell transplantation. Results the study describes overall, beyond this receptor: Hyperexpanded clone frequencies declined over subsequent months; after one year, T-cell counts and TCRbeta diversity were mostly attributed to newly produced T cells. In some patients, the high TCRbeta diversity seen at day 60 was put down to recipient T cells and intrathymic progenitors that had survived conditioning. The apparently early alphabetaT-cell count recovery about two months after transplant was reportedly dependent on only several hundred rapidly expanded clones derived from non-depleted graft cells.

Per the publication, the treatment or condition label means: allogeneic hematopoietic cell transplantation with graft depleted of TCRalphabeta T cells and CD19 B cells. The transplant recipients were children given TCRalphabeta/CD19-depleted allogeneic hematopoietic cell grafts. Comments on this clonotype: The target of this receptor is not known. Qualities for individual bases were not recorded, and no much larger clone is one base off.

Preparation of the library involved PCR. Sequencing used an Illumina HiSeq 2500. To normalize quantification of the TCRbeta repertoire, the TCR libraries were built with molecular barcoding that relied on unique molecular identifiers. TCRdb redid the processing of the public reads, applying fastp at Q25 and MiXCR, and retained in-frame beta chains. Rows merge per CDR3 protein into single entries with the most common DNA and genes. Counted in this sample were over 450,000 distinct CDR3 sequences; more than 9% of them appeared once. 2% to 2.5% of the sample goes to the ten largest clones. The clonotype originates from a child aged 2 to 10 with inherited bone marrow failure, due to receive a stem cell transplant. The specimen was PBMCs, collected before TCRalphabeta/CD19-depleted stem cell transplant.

The CDR3 reads CASSLGDTSYNEQFF. The DNA reads TGTGCCAGCAGCTTGGGGGACACATCCTACAATGAGCAGTTCTTC. The receptor chain draws on TRBV5-4 and TRBJ2-1; a tentative D match to TRBD1 spans 6 bases. V is shortened by 0 bases, J by 1 base, and the region joining them spans 8 bases. For CDR1 and CDR2, the germline V gene (reference sequence) lists SGHNT and YYREEE. From the cysteine through the phenylalanine, the CDR3 covers 15 amino acids. The retained sequence is limited to the CDR3, 45 bases, with the frame set at the first base. Full variable domain (CDR3 extended with the reference TRBV5-4 and TRBJ2-1 proteins): ETGVTQSPTHLIKTRGQQVTLRCSSQSGHNTVSWYQQALGQGPQFIFQYYREEENGRGNFPPRFSGLQFPNYSSELNVNALELDDSALYLCASSLGDTSYNEQFFGPGTRLTVL.